What follows are 29 T cell receptor beta chains derived from one specimen sequenced in a study of blood T cell repertoires in COVID-19 (dated by TCRdb to the early 2020s). The library was produced with the immunoSEQ multiplex PCR assay. TCRdb's version of the immuneACCESS table is confined to in-frame rearrangements and falls short of the full clone set. An unresolved V gene accounts for under half of the shortfall where checked; the remainder is of unknown origin. The sample records about 210,000 clones, more than 80% of which are singletons. The ten largest clonotypes hold 6.5% to 9% of the sample. The sequencing sample was made of PBMCs or T cells enriched from blood (not recorded which). The receptors come from a young woman who had recovered from COVID-19.

The chain carries TRBV5-6 and TRBJ2-7, with 7 bases aligning to TRBD1. V was clipped by 4 bases and J by 0 bases; unmatched bases: 7. The CDR3 sequence is 15 residues long. Germline V gives CDR1 SGHDT, CDR2 YYEEEE. CDR3 residues: CASSDGTALSYEQYF. Here the CDR3 DNA reads TGTGCCAGCAGCGATGGGACAGCCCTCTCCTACGAGCAGTACTTC.

This sequence joins TRBV27 and TRBJ2-1, with no clear D. Per the germline V gene, CDR1 is MNHEY and CDR2 is SMNVEV (reference sequence). V gave up 6 bases and J gave up 9 bases, with 12 bases separating them. This CDR3 has 12 amino acids. The chain's CDR3 is CASSLPLGEQFF. The CDR3 DNA is TGTGCCAGCAGCCTCCCTCTCGGTGAGCAGTTCTTC.

This clone was observed a handful of times. The chain carries TRBV6-4 and TRBJ1-5; 10 bases are shared with TRBD1. Germline lookup yields CDR1 MRHNA and CDR2 SNTAGT. V lost 4 bases, J lost 5 bases, and 8 bases stayed unmatched. The CDR3 has 16 residues. CDR3 in DNA: TGTGCCAGCAGTGCTTCCCCCGGACAGGGGGATCAGCCCCAGCATTTT. It specifies CASSASPGQGDQPQHF.

This clone appeared a few times. J is TRBJ2-2 and V is TRBV7-9; D is unresolved. The V end lost 3 bases, the J end lost 3 bases, and 17 bases lay between the germline ends. Per the germline V gene, CDR1 is SEHNR and CDR2 is FQNEAQ (reference sequence). The CDR3 is 17 residues long. The CDR3, as DNA: TGTGCCAGCAGCTTTTCGGTTCAGGTCGATGACACCGGGGAGCTGTTTTTT. Translated: CASSFSVQVDDTGELFF.

The chain carries TRBV7-9 and TRBJ1-3; 9 positions agree with TRBD1. The CDR3 has 17 residues. Germline CDR1 SEHNR, CDR2 FQNEAQ (reference sequence). With 0 bases clipped from V and 8 bases from J, the junction kept 11 bases outside the gene matches. Here the CDR3 reads CASSLAGSGQGYDTIYF. Here the CDR3 DNA reads TGTGCCAGCAGCTTAGCGGGTTCGGGACAGGGATACGACACCATATATTTT.

The chain employs TRBV2 and TRBJ1-5, with D possibly matching TRBD1 (5 bases). The germline CDR1 and CDR2 sequences are SNHLY and FYNNEI. The V end was cut by 10 bases, the J end by 6 bases, with 13 bases between. The CDR3 spans 12 residues. The CDR3 region is CANQGSCQPQHF. Written as DNA, the CDR3 is TGTGCCAACCAGGGATCGTGTCAGCCCCAGCATTTT.

CDR3 DNA sequence: TGTGCCAGCAGCTTAGCGCACGGGGGGATGAATGAGCAGTTCTTC. Translation: CASSLAHGGMNEQFF. The gene calls are TRBV7-6 and TRBJ2-1, with 7 bases fitting TRBD2. The germline CDR1 and CDR2 sequences are SGHVS and FNYEAQ. This CDR3 has 15 amino acids. With 0 bases clipped from V and 7 bases from J, the junction kept 6 bases outside the gene matches. Drawing the rest from reference TRBV7-6 and TRBJ2-1, the complete variable domain is GAGVSQSPRYKVTKRGQDVALRCDPISGHVSLYWYRQALGQGPEFLTYFNYEAQQDKSGLPNDRFSAERPEGSISTLTIQRTEQRDSAMYRCASSLAHGGMNEQFFGPGTRLTVL.

The chain uses TRBV28 and TRBJ1-5; D uncertain. Germline-derived CDR1 and CDR2 are MDHEN and SYDVKM. V shed 7 bases and J shed 3 bases, with 7 bases lying between them. The CDR3 runs 12 residues. Here the CDR3 DNA reads TGTGCCAGCACCCGTCCCAATCAGCCCCAGCATTTT. This codes for CASTRPNQPQHF.

The V gene is TRBV19, the J gene TRBJ1-5; D is unresolved. The V gene's germline CDR1 is LNHDA and CDR2 SQIVND (reference sequence). Trimming removed 0 bases at V and 6 bases at J, with 12 bases between. This CDR3 has 15 amino acids. The CDR3 DNA is TGTGCCAGTAGTATAGATCTTACAGTTTCTCAGCCCCAGCATTTT. This gives the protein CASSIDLTVSQPQHF.

The CDR3 DNA is TGTGCCAGCAGTGAGGGCAGGACTAGCACAGATACGCAGTATTTT. The encoded protein is CASSEGRTSTDTQYF. This chain joins TRBV6-4 and TRBJ2-3; possible D gene TRBD2, 5 bases. The CDR3 has 15 residues. Per the germline V gene, CDR1 is MRHNA and CDR2 is SNTAGT. The V and J ends lost 3 bases and 0 bases respectively, with 10 bases between them.

The rearrangement links TRBV6-5 to TRBJ2-2; D possibly corresponds to TRBD2 (6 bases). The germline V gene has CDR1 MNHEY and CDR2 SVGAGI. The V end lost 1 base, the J end lost 3 bases, and 9 bases lay between the germline ends. The CDR3 runs 15 residues. The CDR3 region is CASSYYGGDTGELFF. The CDR3 DNA sequence: TGTGCCAGCAGTTACTACGGAGGGGACACCGGGGAGCTGTTTTTT.

The rearrangement joins TRBV28 to TRBJ1-4, with TRBD1 matching over 11 bases. Germline CDR1 and CDR2: MDHEN and SYDVKM. This CDR3 comprises 15 residues. V was clipped by 6 bases and J by 6 bases; unmatched bases: 6. This CDR3 is CASSFWTGGDEKLFF. The CDR3 DNA is TGTGCCAGCAGCTTCTGGACAGGGGGCGATGAAAAACTGTTTTTT.

The chain recombines TRBV6-1 with TRBJ1-1; no firm D call. The CDR3 covers 13 residues. Trimming pared 0 bases from V and 5 bases from J, leaving 7 bases between. CDR1 MNHNS and CDR2 SASEGT come from the germline V gene. The chain's CDR3 is CASSEAWRTEAFF. The CDR3 DNA reads TGTGCCAGCAGTGAAGCTTGGCGGACTGAAGCTTTCTTT.

The rearrangement joins TRBV28 to TRBJ1-4; 8 positions match TRBD1. The length of the CDR3 is 14 residues. The germline CDR1 and CDR2 sequences are MDHEN and SYDVKM. The J segment lost 7 bases and the V segment lost 6 bases, leaving 7 bases of the junction unmatched. CDR3: CASSMGQVPEKLFF. In DNA, the CDR3 is TGTGCCAGCAGCATGGGACAGGTTCCTGAAAAACTGTTTTTT. The full variable domain, rest sourced from reference TRBV28 and TRBJ1-4, is DVKVTQSSRYLVKRTGEKVFLECVQDMDHENMFWYRQDPGLGLRLIYFSYDVKMKEKGDIPEGYSVSREKKERFSLILESASTNQTSMYLCASSMGQVPEKLFFGSGTQLSVL.

This clone was seen once. The chain links TRBV15 to TRBJ2-5, with D uncertain. CDR1 is LNHNV, CDR2 YYDKDF, per germline (reference sequence). Trimming pared 0 bases from V and 11 bases from J, leaving 10 bases between. CDR3 length equals 12 residues. CDR3 nucleotides: TGTGCCACCAGCAGAGATATCGCGCCACAGTACTTC. It codes for CATSRDIAPQYF.

This rearrangement joins TRBV7-9 to TRBJ1-5; TRBD1 is a possible D gene (6 bases). This CDR3 has 13 residues. Per the germline V gene, CDR1 is SEHNR and CDR2 is FQNEAQ (reference sequence). The V end lost 5 bases, the J end lost 5 bases, and 10 bases lay between the germline ends. Written as DNA, the CDR3 is TGTGCCAGCAGCCCCTACAGGGATCAGCCCCAGCATTTT. This gives the protein CASSPYRDQPQHF.

The rearrangement uses TRBV13 and TRBJ2-1, with D maybe TRBD1 (5 bases). Germline-derived CDR1 and CDR2 are PRHDT and FYEKMQ (reference sequence). V was clipped by 0 bases and J by 7 bases, with 13 bases between them. The CDR3 totals 15 residues. The CDR3 region is CASSLGMAGLNEQFF. The CDR3 coding sequence is TGTGCCAGCAGCTTAGGCATGGCAGGGCTGAATGAGCAGTTCTTC.

CDR3 residues: CAWSRWGDISNQPQHF. In DNA, the CDR3 is TGTGCCTGGAGCAGGTGGGGGGATATTAGCAATCAGCCCCAGCATTTT. The chain is built from TRBV30 and TRBJ1-5; maybe TRBD1 (5 bases). Trimming shortened V by 3 bases and J by 0 bases, and 15 bases separated the two germline ends. This CDR3 is 16 amino acids long. From germline, CDR1 is GTSNPN and CDR2 SVGIG (reference sequence).

The CDR3 sequence is CASSSVAAKQETQYF. The CDR3 nucleotides are TGCGCCAGCAGCTCCGTAGCGGCGAAGCAAGAGACCCAGTACTTC. The chain recombines TRBV5-1 with TRBJ2-5, with a possible D match to TRBD2 (6 bases). The germline CDR1 and CDR2 sequences are SGHRS and YFSETQ. This CDR3 has 15 amino acids. The V and J ends lost 3 bases and 2 bases respectively, with 14 bases between them. Complete variable domain (other parts from reference TRBV5-1 and TRBJ2-5): KAGVTQTPRYLIKTRGQQVTLSCSPISGHRSVSWYQQTPGQGLQFLFEYFSETQRNKGNFPGRFSGRQFSNSRSEMNVSTLELGDSALYLCASSSVAAKQETQYFGPGTRLLVL.

The chain links TRBV5-1 to TRBJ1-2; D remains unclear. Germline values: CDR1 SGHRS, CDR2 YFSETQ. Trimming stripped 0 bases from V and 0 bases from J, with 12 bases between. The CDR3 covers 16 residues. DNA of the CDR3: TGCGCCAGCAGCTTGGCCGTGTACAGTACTAACTATGGCTACACCTTC. Protein sequence: CASSLAVYSTNYGYTF.

The rearrangement links TRBV14 to TRBJ2-5; 7 positions match TRBD2. The germline V gene encodes CDR1 SGHDN and CDR2 FVKESK. Trimming took 1 base from V and 3 from J; bases not matched to a gene: 5. The length of the CDR3 is 15 residues. The CDR3 region is CASSQVSGGKETQYF. CDR3 in DNA: TGTGCCAGCAGCCAAGTTTCGGGGGGAAAAGAGACCCAGTACTTC.

This chain uses TRBV11-2 with TRBJ2-7, with D possibly being TRBD1 (6 bases). The V and J ends lost 4 bases and 2 bases respectively, with 15 bases between them. Germline CDR1 and CDR2: SGHAT and FQNNGV. This CDR3 is built from 15 residues. CDR3 sequence: CASSSSGTRPYEQYF. The CDR3 DNA follows: TGTGCCAGCAGCTCCTCCGGGACACGTCCCTACGAGCAGTACTTC.

The chain couples TRBV27 to TRBJ2-7, with TRBD2 identical over 12 bases. CDR3 length equals 17 residues. Germline V gives CDR1 MNHEY, CDR2 SMNVEV (reference sequence). After removal of 2 bases from V and 3 bases from J, the junction contained 8 bases not matched to a gene. For the CDR3, the DNA is TGTGCCAGCAGTTTACCCCCGACTAGCGGGGGCCGCTACGAGCAGTACTTC. Protein: CASSLPPTSGGRYEQYF.

The sample holds one count of this clone. The CDR3 nucleotides read TGTGCCAGCAGGGTGGGGACAGACTCTGGAAACACCATATATTTT. Translated: CASRVGTDSGNTIYF. The V gene is TRBV3-1 (or the pseudogene TRBV3-2), the J gene TRBJ1-3, with 7 bases lining up with TRBD1. V trimming: 6 bases; J trimming: 0 bases; junction bases outside the gene matches: 5. CDR1 and CDR2 (germline): LGHDT, YNNKEL (reference sequence). The CDR3 spans 15 residues.

The chain uses TRBV7-2 and TRBJ2-5, with TRBD1 matching over 9 bases. This CDR3 region has 15 residues. V dropped 6 bases and J dropped 1; count of bases not matched to a gene: 6. The germline V gene encodes CDR1 SGHTA and CDR2 FQGNSA. CDR3 region: CASRPRQGGQETQYF. CDR3 bases: TGTGCCAGCAGGCCGAGACAGGGGGGCCAAGAGACCCAGTACTTC.

The J gene is TRBJ2-2, the V gene TRBV6-4; weak D call: TRBD1 (6 bases). Germline CDR1 reads MRHNA; CDR2 reads SNTAGT. CDR3 length: 13 amino acids. Deletions cut 8 bases from V and 1 base from J, with 8 bases between. The CDR3 loop is CASQTGNTGELFF. CDR3 DNA sequence: TGTGCCAGCCAGACAGGGAACACCGGGGAGCTGTTTTTT.

The V call is TRBV28, the J call TRBJ1-2, with D hard to call. The ends were cut back, 4 bases at V and 4 bases at J, with 16 bases in the middle. Germline-derived CDR1 and CDR2 are MDHEN and SYDVKM. The CDR3 totals 15 residues. The CDR3, as DNA: TGTGCCAGCAGTTCCTTTATCCGGTCCCGCTATGGCTACACCTTC. Translated: CASSSFIRSRYGYTF.

This clone was found a few times. This sequence joins TRBV29-1 and TRBJ1-1, with 11 bases matching TRBD1. The CDR3 has 13 amino acids. Germline CDR1 SQVTM, CDR2 ANQGSEA. V lost 5 bases to trimming and J lost 4 bases; unmatched junction nucleotides: 3. Written as DNA, the CDR3 is TGCAGCGTTAGGACAGGGGGCATCACTGAAGCTTTCTTT. This sequence encodes CSVRTGGITEAFF. The full variable domain, with the rest looked up from reference TRBV29-1 and TRBJ1-1, is SAVISQKPSRDICQRGTSLTIQCQVDSQVTMMFWYRQQPGQSLTLIATANQGSEATYESGFVIDKFPISRPNLTFSTLTVSNMSPEDSSIYLCSVRTGGITEAFFGQGTRLTVV.

The sample holds a few counts of this clone. The chain is built from TRBV28 and TRBJ2-5; possibly TRBD2 for D (5 bases). This CDR3 is built from 15 residues. The V end lost 5 bases, the J end lost 0 bases, and 13 bases lay between the germline ends. CDR1 and CDR2 (germline): MDHEN, SYDVKM. CDR3 sequence (DNA): TGTGCCAGCAGTAACGGACGGGAATACCAAGAGACCCAGTACTTC. Protein sequence: CASSNGREYQETQYF. Full variable domain (outside the CDR3, taken from reference TRBV28 and TRBJ2-5): DVKVTQSSRYLVKRTGEKVFLECVQDMDHENMFWYRQDPGLGLRLIYFSYDVKMKEKGDIPEGYSVSREKKERFSLILESASTNQTSMYLCASSNGREYQETQYFGPGTRLLVL.